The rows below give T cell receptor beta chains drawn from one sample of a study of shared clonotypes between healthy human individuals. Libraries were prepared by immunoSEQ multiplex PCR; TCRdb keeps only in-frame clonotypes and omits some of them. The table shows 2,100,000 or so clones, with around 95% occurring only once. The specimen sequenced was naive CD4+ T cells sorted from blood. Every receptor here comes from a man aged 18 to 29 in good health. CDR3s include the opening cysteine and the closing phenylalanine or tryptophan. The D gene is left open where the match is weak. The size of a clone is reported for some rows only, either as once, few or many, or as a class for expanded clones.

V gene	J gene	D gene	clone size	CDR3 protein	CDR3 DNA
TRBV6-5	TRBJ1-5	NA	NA	CASSPGVGDQPQHF	TGTGCCAGCAGTCCGGGCGTAGGGGATCAGCCCCAGCATTTT
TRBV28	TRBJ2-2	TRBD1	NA	CASRRGTGGNTGELFF	TGTGCCAGCAGGCGGGGGACAGGGGGTAACACCGGGGAGCTGTTTTTT
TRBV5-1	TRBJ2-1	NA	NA	CASRKDGNEQFF	TGCGCCAGCAGAAAGGACGGCAATGAGCAGTTCTTC
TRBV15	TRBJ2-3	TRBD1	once	CATSTRQGGGTDTQYF	TGTGCCACCAGCACTCGACAGGGGGGCGGCACAGATACGCAGTATTTT
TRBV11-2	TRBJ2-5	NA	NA	CASSLDGRQETQYF	TGTGCCAGCAGCTTAGACGGGAGACAAGAGACCCAGTACTTC
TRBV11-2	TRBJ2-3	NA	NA	CASSLDLYRADTQYF	TGTGCCAGCAGCTTAGATCTCTACAGGGCAGATACGCAGTATTTT
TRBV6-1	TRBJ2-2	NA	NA	CASKDTGELFF	TGTGCCAGCAAGGACACCGGGGAGCTGTTTTTT
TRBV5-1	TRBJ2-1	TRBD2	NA	CASSTSGSSQSSYNEQFF	TGCGCCAGCTCGACTAGCGGGAGTTCTCAAAGCTCCTACAATGAGCAGTTCTTC
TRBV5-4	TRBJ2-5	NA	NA	CASSLSGWETQYF	TGTGCCAGCAGCTTGTCTGGGTGGGAGACCCAGTACTTC
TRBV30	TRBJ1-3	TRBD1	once	CAWSSTGTGNTIYF	TGTGCCTGGAGTTCGACAGGGACTGGAAACACCATATATTTT
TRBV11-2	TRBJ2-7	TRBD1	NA	CASSYRQGRGTYEQYF	TGTGCCAGCAGTTATAGACAGGGGAGAGGGACCTACGAGCAGTACTTC